This TCR beta chain is from a study of blood T cell repertoires in COVID-19. Background on the study: The cDNA or gDNA used as material had been derived from T cells, B-cell-depleted T cells, or PBMCs.

In this sample, this clone turned up a few times. Per the original data handling: Quantification of nucleated cells was approximated via reference gene primer amplification. TCRdb's copy holds only in-frame clones and misses some; the assay was immunoSEQ multiplex PCR. V and J calls and clone size are as listed in that table; D and trimming were resolved from the DNA. There are around 380,000 clones in the sample; approximately 80% occur only once, and roughly 1.1% lies in the top ten. The sequencing sample was made of peripheral blood. This TCR came from a human donor with acute or convalescent COVID-19. The donor label of this sample is uncertain.

CDR3 nucleotide sequence: TGTGCCAGCAGTTTATATGAAGGGAGAAAGCCCATATATTTT. Translating it yields CASSLYEGRKPIYF. This chain uses TRBV28 with TRBJ1-3; D call uncertain. This CDR3 spans 14 amino acids. The germline V and J ends were trimmed by 1 base and 11 bases, with 15 bases remaining between them. Per germline, CDR1 MDHEN and CDR2 SYDVKM.